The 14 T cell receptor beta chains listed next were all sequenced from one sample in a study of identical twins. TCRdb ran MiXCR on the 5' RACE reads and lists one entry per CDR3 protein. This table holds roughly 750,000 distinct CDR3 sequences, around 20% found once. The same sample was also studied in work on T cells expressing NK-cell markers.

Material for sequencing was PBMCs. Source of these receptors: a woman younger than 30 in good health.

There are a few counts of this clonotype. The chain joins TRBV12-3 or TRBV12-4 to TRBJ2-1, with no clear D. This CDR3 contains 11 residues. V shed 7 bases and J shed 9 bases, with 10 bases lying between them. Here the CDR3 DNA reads TGTGCCAGCATCATCGACGGTGAGCAGTTCTTC. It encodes CASIIDGEQFF.

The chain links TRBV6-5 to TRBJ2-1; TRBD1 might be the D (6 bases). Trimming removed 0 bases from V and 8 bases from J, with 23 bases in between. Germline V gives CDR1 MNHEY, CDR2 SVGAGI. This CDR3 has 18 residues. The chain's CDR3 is CASSYSTGGGSNSDEQFF. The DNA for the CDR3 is TGTGCCAGCAGTTACTCGACGGGTGGGGGCTCCAATAGCGATGAGCAGTTCTTC.

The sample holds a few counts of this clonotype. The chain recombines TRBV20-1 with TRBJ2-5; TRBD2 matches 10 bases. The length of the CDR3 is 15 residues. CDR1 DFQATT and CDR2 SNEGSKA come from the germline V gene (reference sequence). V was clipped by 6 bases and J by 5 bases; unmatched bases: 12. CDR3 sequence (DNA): TGCAGTGCCCCGAGGGGACTAGCGTATGGGGAGACCCAGTACTTC. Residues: CSAPRGLAYGETQYF.

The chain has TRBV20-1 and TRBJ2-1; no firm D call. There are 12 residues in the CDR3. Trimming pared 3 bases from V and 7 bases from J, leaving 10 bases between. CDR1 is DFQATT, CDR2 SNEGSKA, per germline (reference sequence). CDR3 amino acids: CSASPDRNEQFF. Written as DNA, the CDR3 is TGCAGTGCTAGTCCTGATCGGAATGAGCAGTTCTTC.

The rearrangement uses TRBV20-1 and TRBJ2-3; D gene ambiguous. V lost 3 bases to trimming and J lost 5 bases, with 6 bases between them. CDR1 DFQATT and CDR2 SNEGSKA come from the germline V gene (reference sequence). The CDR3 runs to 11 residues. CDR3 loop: CSARVLDTQYF. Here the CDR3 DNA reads TGCAGTGCTAGGGTTTTAGATACGCAGTATTTT.

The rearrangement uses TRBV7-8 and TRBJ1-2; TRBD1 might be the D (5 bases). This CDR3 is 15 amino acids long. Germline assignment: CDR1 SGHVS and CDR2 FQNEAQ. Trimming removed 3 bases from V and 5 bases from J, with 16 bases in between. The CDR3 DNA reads TGTGCCAGCAGCTTGGGCCGGGGGGTCGAGTATGGCTACACCTTC. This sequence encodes CASSLGRGVEYGYTF.

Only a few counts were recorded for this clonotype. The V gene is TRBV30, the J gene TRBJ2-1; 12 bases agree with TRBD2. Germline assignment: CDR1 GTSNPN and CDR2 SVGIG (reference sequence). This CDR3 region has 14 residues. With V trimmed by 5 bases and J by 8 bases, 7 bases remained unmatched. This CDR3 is CAWEGTSGWDEQFF. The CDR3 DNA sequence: TGTGCCTGGGAAGGGACTAGCGGGTGGGATGAGCAGTTCTTC. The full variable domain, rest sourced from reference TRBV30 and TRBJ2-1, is SQTIHQWPATLVQPVGSPLSLECTVEGTSNPNLYWYRQAAGRGLQLLFYSVGIGQISSEVPQNLSASRPQDRQFILSSKKLLLSDSGFYLCAWEGTSGWDEQFFGPGTRLTVL.

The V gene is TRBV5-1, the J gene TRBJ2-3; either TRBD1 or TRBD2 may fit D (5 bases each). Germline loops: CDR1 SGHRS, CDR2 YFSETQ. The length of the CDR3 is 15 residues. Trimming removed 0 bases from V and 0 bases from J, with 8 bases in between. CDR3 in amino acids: CASSLGDPSTDTQYF. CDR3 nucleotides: TGCGCCAGCAGCTTGGGGGACCCAAGCACAGATACGCAGTATTTT.

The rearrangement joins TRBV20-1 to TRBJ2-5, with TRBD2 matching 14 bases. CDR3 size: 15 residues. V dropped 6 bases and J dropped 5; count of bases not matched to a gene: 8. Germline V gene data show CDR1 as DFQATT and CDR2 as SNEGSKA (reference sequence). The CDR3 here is CSAPTSGRARETQYF. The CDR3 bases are TGCAGTGCCCCGACTAGCGGGAGGGCCCGGGAGACCCAGTACTTC.

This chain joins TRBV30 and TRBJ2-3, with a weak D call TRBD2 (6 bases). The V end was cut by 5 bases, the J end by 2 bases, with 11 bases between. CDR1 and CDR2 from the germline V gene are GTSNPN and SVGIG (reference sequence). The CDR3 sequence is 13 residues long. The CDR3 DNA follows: TGTGCCTGGGGAGGGGCGTTCACAGATACGCAGTATTTT. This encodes CAWGGAFTDTQYF.

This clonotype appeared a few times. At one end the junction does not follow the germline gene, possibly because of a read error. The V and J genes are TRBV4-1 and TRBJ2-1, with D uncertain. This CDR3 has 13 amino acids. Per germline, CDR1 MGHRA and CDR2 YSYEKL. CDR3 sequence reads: CASSNSDVGTELF. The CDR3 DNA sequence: TGCGCCAGCAGCAACTCTGACGTGGGAACTGAGCTCTTC.

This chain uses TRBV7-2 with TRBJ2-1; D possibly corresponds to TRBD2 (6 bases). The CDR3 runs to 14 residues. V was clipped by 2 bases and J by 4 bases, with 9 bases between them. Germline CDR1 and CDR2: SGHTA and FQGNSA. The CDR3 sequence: CASSLMGGYNEQFF. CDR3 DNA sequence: TGTGCCAGCAGCTTAATGGGGGGTTACAATGAGCAGTTCTTC.

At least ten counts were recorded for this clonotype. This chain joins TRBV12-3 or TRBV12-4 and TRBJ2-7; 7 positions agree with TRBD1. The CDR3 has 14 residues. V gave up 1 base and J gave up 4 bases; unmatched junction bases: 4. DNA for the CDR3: TGTGCCAGCAGTTTAGATGGCAGGGGGTACGAGCAGTACTTC. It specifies CASSLDGRGYEQYF.

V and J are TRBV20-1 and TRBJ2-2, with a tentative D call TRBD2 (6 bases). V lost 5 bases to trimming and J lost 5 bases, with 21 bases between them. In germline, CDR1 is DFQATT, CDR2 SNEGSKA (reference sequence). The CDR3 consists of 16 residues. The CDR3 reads CSAPFSSGRMTGELFF. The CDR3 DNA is TGCAGTGCTCCCTTCTCCTCGGGGAGGATGACCGGGGAGCTGTTTTTT.